These 13 T cell receptor beta chains originate from one sample sequenced in a study of blood T cell repertoires in COVID-19. Profiling relied on immunoSEQ multiplex PCR, and the TCRdb table lists in-frame clones only, not all of them. The sample yields fewer than 45,000 clones, roughly 80% seen once. Sequencing used peripheral blood. These receptors were obtained from a man in his 70s with acute or convalescent COVID-19.

The gene calls are TRBV19 and TRBJ1-5; D is possibly TRBD1 (5 bases). Germline CDR1 and CDR2: LNHDA and SQIVND (reference sequence). Trimming shortened V by 5 bases and J by 1 base, and 12 bases separated the two germline ends. The CDR3 extends over 15 amino acids. This CDR3 reads CASSGDSASNQPQHF. The CDR3, as DNA: TGTGCCAGTAGTGGGGACTCCGCGAGCAATCAGCCCCAGCATTTT.

The V and J genes are TRBV2 and TRBJ1-5; maybe TRBD1 (6 bases). CDR3 size: 14 residues. CDR1 is SNHLY, CDR2 FYNNEI, per germline. The ends were cut back, 6 bases at V and 6 bases at J, with 15 bases in the middle. The CDR3 here is CASRDTGWAQPQHF. CDR3 nucleotides: TGTGCCAGCAGGGATACAGGGTGGGCTCAGCCCCAGCATTTT.

The sample holds one count of this clone. The V and J genes are TRBV5-1 and TRBJ2-5; 14 bases fit TRBD2. V trimming: 4 bases; J trimming: 5 bases; junction bases outside the gene matches: 7. This CDR3 contains 16 residues. Germline V gives CDR1 SGHRS, CDR2 YFSETQ. CDR3 in amino acids: CASSPGTSGGRETQYF. The DNA of the CDR3 is TGCGCCAGCAGCCCCGGGACTAGCGGGGGTCGGGAGACCCAGTACTTC. Variable domain in full (rest from reference TRBV5-1 and TRBJ2-5): KAGVTQTPRYLIKTRGQQVTLSCSPISGHRSVSWYQQTPGQGLQFLFEYFSETQRNKGNFPGRFSGRQFSNSRSEMNVSTLELGDSALYLCASSPGTSGGRETQYFGPGTRLLVL.

The rearrangement uses TRBV5-1 and TRBJ1-4; tentative D call: TRBD1 (5 bases). In germline, CDR1 is SGHRS, CDR2 YFSETQ. CDR3 size: 15 residues. V gave up 4 bases and J gave up 0 bases, with 10 bases separating them. CDR3 sequence reads: CASSRQLATNEKLFF. CDR3 nucleotide sequence: TGCGCCAGCAGCAGACAGCTAGCAACTAATGAAAAACTGTTTTTT.

V is TRBV7-4 and J is TRBJ1-6, with D perhaps TRBD1 (5 bases). This CDR3 contains 15 residues. Germline V gene sequence: CDR1 SGHVT, CDR2 SQSDAQ. V dropped 2 bases and J dropped 9 bases, with 14 bases sitting between them. CDR3 DNA sequence: TGTGCCAGCAGCTTATTGGACAAGAGCCTTTCACCCCTCCACTTT. It yields the protein CASSLLDKSLSPLHF. The entire variable domain, with the rest obtained from reference TRBV7-4 and TRBJ1-6, is as follows: GAGVSQSPRYKVAKRGRDVALRCDSISGHVTLYWYRQTLGQGSEVLTYSQSDAQRDKSGRPSGRFSAERPERSVSTLKIQRTEQGDSAVYLCASSLLDKSLSPLHFGNGTRLTVT.

The J gene is TRBJ1-4, the V gene TRBV27; the match to TRBD1 covers 9 bases. Germline loops: CDR1 MNHEY, CDR2 SMNVEV (reference sequence). V shed 3 bases, J shed 8 bases, and the junction held 4 bases outside the gene matches. CDR3 length: 14 residues. CDR3 in amino acids: CASSFTGGSEKLFF. The CDR3 DNA is TGTGCCAGCAGTTTCACAGGGGGCAGCGAAAAACTGTTTTTT. The full variable domain, rest sourced from reference TRBV27 and TRBJ1-4, is EAQVTQNPRYLITVTGKKLTVTCSQNMNHEYMSWYRQDPGLGLRQIYYSMNVEVTDKGDVPEGYKVSRKEKRNFPLILESPSPNQTSLYFCASSFTGGSEKLFFGSGTQLSVL.

The chain uses TRBV5-4 and TRBJ1-3, with 9 bases fitting TRBD1. V shed 0 bases, J shed 3 bases, and the junction held 1 base outside the gene matches. The CDR3 is made up of 15 amino acids. Germline CDR1 is SGHNT and CDR2 is YYREEE (reference sequence). This CDR3 is CASSLGGQGGNTIYF. Written as DNA, the CDR3 is TGTGCCAGCAGCTTGGGGGGACAGGGTGGAAACACCATATATTTT.

The V and J genes are TRBV15 and TRBJ1-2; TRBD1 matches at 8 bases. The CDR3 runs 17 residues. The J segment lost 1 base and the V segment lost 0 bases, leaving 7 bases of the junction unmatched. Germline assignment: CDR1 LNHNV and CDR2 YYDKDF (reference sequence). The DNA of the CDR3 is TGTGCCACCAGCAGAGATAGGACAGGGCCAAGTAACTATGGCTACACCTTC. Its translation: CATSRDRTGPSNYGYTF.

Only a few counts were recorded for this clone. The chain uses TRBV6-2 or TRBV6-3 and TRBJ1-1, with TRBD1 matching over 7 bases. Trimming took 5 bases from V and 8 from J; bases not matched to a gene: 8. Germline CDR1 MNHEY, CDR2 SVGEGT. There are 13 residues in the CDR3. In DNA form, the CDR3 reads TGTGCCAGCAGTCGCGAGACAGGGTCCGAAGCTTTCTTT. Encoded protein: CASSRETGSEAFF.

This clone was seen once. CDR3 coding DNA: TGTGCCAGTAGAGGGGGACAGGGCATCGGCTACGAGCAGTACTTC. It is translated as CASRGGQGIGYEQYF. The chain joins TRBV19 to TRBJ2-7; 9 nucleotides line up with TRBD1. Germline V CDR1 and CDR2: LNHDA, SQIVND (reference sequence). Trimming at V came to 6 bases and at J to 3 bases, leaving 9 bases not matched to a gene. CDR3 length: 15 amino acids.

The rearrangement links TRBV7-9 to TRBJ1-1, with D possibly being TRBD1 (5 bases). The CDR3 is 16 amino acids. The ends were cut back, 8 bases at V and 3 bases at J, with 22 bases in the middle. Germline V gene sequence: CDR1 SEHNR, CDR2 FQNEAQ (reference sequence). The DNA of the CDR3 is TGTGCCAGCGTACTGAACTTAGGGGCTGGGGACACTGAAGCTTTCTTT. Its protein product is CASVLNLGAGDTEAFF.

The V and J genes are TRBV7-3 and TRBJ1-2; TRBD1 matches at 10 bases. CDR3 length: 13 amino acids. Trimming cost V 5 bases and J 12 bases; bases outside gene matches: 9. The germline V gene has CDR1 SGHTA and CDR2 FQGTGA. The CDR3 DNA follows: TGTGCCAGCAGCCTCGGGACAGGGGACCGAAACACCTTC. It codes for CASSLGTGDRNTF.

V is TRBV5-1 and J is TRBJ2-5; 8 bases align to TRBD1. The germline CDR1 and CDR2 sequences are SGHRS and YFSETQ. CDR3 length equals 14 residues. The trim removed 4 bases at V and 4 bases at J, leaving 6 bases unmatched. The CDR3 bases are TGCGCCAGCAGCCGGGACAGGCTGGGAGAGACCCAGTACTTC. This encodes CASSRDRLGETQYF.